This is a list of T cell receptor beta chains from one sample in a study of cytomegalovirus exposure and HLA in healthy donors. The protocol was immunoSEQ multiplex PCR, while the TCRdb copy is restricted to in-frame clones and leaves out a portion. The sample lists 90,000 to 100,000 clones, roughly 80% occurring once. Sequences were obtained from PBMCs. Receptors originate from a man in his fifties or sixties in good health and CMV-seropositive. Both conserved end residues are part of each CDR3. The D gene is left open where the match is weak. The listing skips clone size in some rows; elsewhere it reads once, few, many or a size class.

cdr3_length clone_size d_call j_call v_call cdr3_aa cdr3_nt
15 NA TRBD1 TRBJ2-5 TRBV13 CASSPLGQGGETQYF TGTGCCAGCAGTCCGCTAGGACAGGGTGGTGAGACCCAGTACTTC
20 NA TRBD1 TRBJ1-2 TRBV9 CASSETGDRVHQATNYGYTF TGTGCCAGCAGCGAAACGGGGGACAGGGTCCATCAAGCCACTAACTATGGCTACACCTTC
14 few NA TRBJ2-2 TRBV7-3 CASSVRLYTGELFF TGTGCCAGCAGCGTCAGGTTATACACCGGGGAGCTGTTTTTT
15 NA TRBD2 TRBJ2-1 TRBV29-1 CSVEDLGRGYNEQFF TGCAGCGTTGAAGATCTTGGGAGGGGATACAATGAGCAGTTCTTC
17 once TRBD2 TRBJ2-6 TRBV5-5 CASSLVFRGAGANVLTF TGTGCCAGCAGCTTGGTATTTCGGGGGGCTGGGGCCAACGTCCTGACTTTC
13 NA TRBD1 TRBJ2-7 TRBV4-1 CASSQARGNEQYF TGCGCCAGCAGCCAAGCCAGGGGGAACGAGCAGTACTTC
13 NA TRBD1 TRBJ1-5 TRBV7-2 CASSFQGEQPQHF TGTGCCAGCAGCTTTCAGGGGGAACAGCCCCAGCATTTT
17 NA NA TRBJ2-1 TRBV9 CASSVRSRQGGYNEQFF TGTGCCAGCAGCGTAAGGTCCCGACAGGGAGGCTACAATGAGCAGTTCTTC
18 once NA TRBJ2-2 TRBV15 CATSRGGHGVSLTGELFF TGTGCCACCAGCAGAGGGGGGCATGGAGTATCCCTTACCGGGGAGCTGTTTTTT
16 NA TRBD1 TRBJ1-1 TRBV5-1 CASSALAGQQNTEAFF TGCGCCAGCAGCGCCTTGGCGGGACAGCAGAACACTGAAGCTTTCTTT
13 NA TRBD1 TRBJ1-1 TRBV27 CASSPGTGGEAFF TGTGCCAGCAGTCCCGGGACAGGCGGTGAAGCTTTCTTT
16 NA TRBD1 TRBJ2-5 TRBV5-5 CASSLVDRGKGETQYF TGTGCCAGCAGCTTGGTGGACAGGGGAAAGGGGGAGACCCAGTACTTC
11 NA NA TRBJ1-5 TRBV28 CASRVRGPQHF TGTGCCAGCAGGGTAAGGGGGCCCCAGCATTTT
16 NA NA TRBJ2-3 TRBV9 CASSRARGGLPDTQYF TGTGCCAGCAGCAGGGCAAGGGGGGGCCTCCCAGATACGCAGTATTTT
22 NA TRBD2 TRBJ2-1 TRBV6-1 CASSELGQGTFLAGGLYNEQFF TGTGCCAGCAGTGAATTGGGACAGGGAACGTTTTTAGCGGGGGGGCTTTACAATGAGCAGTTCTTC
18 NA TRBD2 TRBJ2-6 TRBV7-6 CASSLNAGGHSGANVLTF TGTGCCAGCAGCTTAAACGCGGGGGGTCACTCTGGGGCCAACGTCCTGACTTTC
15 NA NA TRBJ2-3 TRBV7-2 CASSFDAGRTDTQYF TGTGCCAGCAGCTTTGATGCGGGGCGCACAGATACGCAGTATTTT
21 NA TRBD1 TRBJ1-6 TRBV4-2 CASSQETTRAGGSSYNSPLHF TGTGCCAGCAGCCAAGAAACGACCCGGGCAGGGGGCAGCTCCTATAATTCACCCCTCCACTTT
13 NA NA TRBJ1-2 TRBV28 CASSFGGGYGYTF TGTGCCAGCAGTTTCGGGGGAGGCTATGGCTACACCTTC
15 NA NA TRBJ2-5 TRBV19 CASTPGGAYQETQYF TGTGCCAGTACCCCGGGGGGCGCTTACCAAGAGACCCAGTACTTC
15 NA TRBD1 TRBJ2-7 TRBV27 CASRAPGGQSYEQYF TGTGCCAGCAGGGCCCCAGGGGGACAATCCTACGAGCAGTACTTC
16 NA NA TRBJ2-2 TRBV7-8 CASKGPDSSNTGELFF TGTGCCAGCAAAGGTCCGGACAGCTCGAACACCGGGGAGCTGTTTTTT
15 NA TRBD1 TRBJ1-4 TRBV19 CASSRTGGAYEKLFF TGTGCCAGTAGCAGGACAGGGGGCGCCTACGAAAAACTGTTTTTT
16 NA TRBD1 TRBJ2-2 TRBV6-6 CASSYSGTGGGGELFF TGTGCCAGCAGTTACTCCGGGACAGGGGGAGGCGGGGAGCTGTTTTTT
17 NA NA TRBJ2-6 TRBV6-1 CASSDRQVLSGANVLTF TGTGCCAGCAGTGATCGGCAGGTTCTATCTGGGGCCAACGTCCTGACTTTC
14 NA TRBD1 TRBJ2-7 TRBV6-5 CASRLDRAPYEQYF TGTGCCAGCAGGCTAGACAGGGCCCCCTACGAGCAGTACTTC
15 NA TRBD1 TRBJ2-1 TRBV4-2 CASSFLPRQGDEQFF TGTGCCAGCAGCTTTTTACCCCGACAGGGGGATGAGCAGTTCTTC
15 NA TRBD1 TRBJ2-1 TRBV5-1 CASSMDRGFYNEQFF TGCGCCAGCAGCATGGACAGGGGTTTTTACAATGAGCAGTTCTTC
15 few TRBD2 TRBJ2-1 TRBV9 CASSVSGVAYNEQFF TGTGCCAGCAGCGTCAGCGGGGTCGCGTACAATGAGCAGTTCTTC
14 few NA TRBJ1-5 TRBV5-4 CASSLESDRWAQHF TGTGCCAGCAGCTTGGAGTCCGACAGGTGGGCCCAGCATTTT